The present entry profiles one TCR beta chain with its context. Its antigen remains unknown. This sample is drawn from a study of T cell repertoires in cytomegalovirus infection. Points from the study as a whole: In two of eight donors, the top clonotype was HLA-C-restricted CMV-specific.

This CDR3 has 17 residues. The germline V gene has CDR1 SGHVS and CDR2 FNYEAQ. V shed 5 bases and J shed 3 bases, with 22 bases lying between them. TCRdb ran MiXCR on the reads and lists one entry per CDR3 protein. The sample carries around 800,000 distinct CDR3 sequences, about 33% recorded once. The chain combines TRBV7-6 with TRBJ1-1; D may be TRBD1 (5 bases). This clonotype originated in a human donor in good health (CMV status not recorded). Some clones in this sample may be carry-over from other donors' samples. This sample comprised cultured CD8+ T cells from PBMCs, obtained from culture after CMV antigen stimulation. This CDR3 reads CASSEEGLPVGHTEAFF. CDR3 bases: TGTGCCAGCAGCGAAGAGGGTTTACCGGTGGGGCACACTGAAGCTTTCTTT.